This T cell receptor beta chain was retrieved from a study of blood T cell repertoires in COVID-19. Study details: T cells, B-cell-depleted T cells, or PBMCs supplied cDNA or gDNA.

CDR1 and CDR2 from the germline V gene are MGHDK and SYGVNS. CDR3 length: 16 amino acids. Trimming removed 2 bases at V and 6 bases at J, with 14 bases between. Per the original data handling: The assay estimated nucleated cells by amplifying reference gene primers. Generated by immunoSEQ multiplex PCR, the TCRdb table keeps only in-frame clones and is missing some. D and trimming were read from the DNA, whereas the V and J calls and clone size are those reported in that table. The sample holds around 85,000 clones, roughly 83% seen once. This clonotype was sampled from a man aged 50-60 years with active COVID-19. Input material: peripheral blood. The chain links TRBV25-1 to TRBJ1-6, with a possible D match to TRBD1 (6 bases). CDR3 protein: CASSERPGASNSPLHF. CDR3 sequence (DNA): TGTGCCAGCAGTGAACGTCCAGGGGCAAGTAATTCACCCCTCCACTTT.